Listed here are 26 T cell receptor beta chains from one sample, sequenced in a study of post-analysis software for immune sequencing data. Notes on the study in general: In patients, TRBV5-6, TRBV5-1 and TRBV20-1 belonged to roughly five TRBV segments found more frequently than in controls.

Researchers reported that TCR beta cDNA libraries carried unique molecular identifiers. TCRdb fed the PCR reads into MiXCR, producing one record per CDR3 protein. Of fewer than 550,000 distinct CDR3 sequences in the sample, 30% to 40% were seen once. For these TCRs, the target antigens are not known. Specimen: blood. These receptors all come from a girl aged 2 to 17 with multiple sclerosis.

This chain uses TRBV18 with TRBJ2-6; 7 nucleotides line up with TRBD1. This CDR3 has 17 residues. The germline V gene encodes CDR1 KGHSH and CDR2 LQKENI. Germline trimming cut 1 base from V and 0 bases from J; bases unmatched to any gene: 3. CDR3 nucleotide sequence: TGTGCCAGCTCACCACAATCAGGGGGCTCTGGGGCCAACGTCCTGACTTTC. Translation gives CASSPQSGGSGANVLTF. Using reference TRBV18 and TRBJ2-6 for the parts outside the CDR3, the full variable domain is NAGVMQNPRHLVRRRGQEARLRCSPMKGHSHVYWYRQLPEEGLKFMVYLQKENIIDESGMPKERFSAEFPKEGPSILRIQQVVRGDSAAYFCASSPQSGGSGANVLTFGAGSRLTVL.

J is TRBJ1-1 and V is TRBV29-1; no definite D call. V lost 3 bases, J lost 1 base, and 12 bases lay in between. Germline V gene data show CDR1 as SQVTM and CDR2 as ANQGSEA. This CDR3 region has 14 residues. This CDR3 reads CSVDFGRGNTEAFF. CDR3 nucleotide sequence: TGCAGCGTTGACTTCGGACGGGGGAACACTGAAGCTTTCTTT.

The chain joins TRBV14 to TRBJ2-1; tentative D call: TRBD1 (5 bases). Trimming took 7 bases from V and 3 from J, leaving 16 bases between them. This CDR3 is 15 amino acids long. Germline V gene data show CDR1 as SGHDN and CDR2 as FVKESK. The CDR3 sequence is CASTKGVGNYNEQFF. DNA of the CDR3: TGTGCCAGCACCAAAGGGGTGGGCAACTACAATGAGCAGTTCTTC.

The J gene is TRBJ1-2, the V gene TRBV28; D call uncertain. The germline gives CDR1 MDHEN, CDR2 SYDVKM. This CDR3 is built from 15 residues. V lost 6 bases and J lost 4, with 18 bases in between. Here the CDR3 reads CASSSVRAITYGYTF. CDR3 sequence (DNA): TGTGCCAGCAGCTCAGTGCGTGCGATAACCTATGGCTACACCTTC.

This chain links TRBV13 with TRBJ2-5, with a tentative D call TRBD1 (5 bases). The CDR3 is made up of 16 amino acids. Trimming cost V 4 bases and J 0 bases, with 15 bases left between them. Germline CDR1 PRHDT, CDR2 FYEKMQ (reference sequence). CDR3 sequence: CASSSTGPMYQETQYF. In DNA form, the CDR3 reads TGTGCCAGCAGCTCAACAGGACCGATGTACCAAGAGACCCAGTACTTC.

This clonotype has a handful of counts. CDR3 sequence: CSVAQGQRFGEAFF. In DNA, the CDR3 is TGCAGCGTTGCCCAGGGGCAAAGGTTCGGTGAAGCTTTCTTT. The rearrangement joins TRBV29-1 to TRBJ1-1; possible D gene TRBD1, 6 bases. CDR3 length equals 14 residues. Trimming took off 4 bases at V and 7 bases at J, with 19 bases between the two ends. Germline assignment: CDR1 SQVTM and CDR2 ANQGSEA.

This clonotype was seen a few times. The chain recombines TRBV29-1 with TRBJ2-5, with 8 bases lining up with TRBD2. Germline V gives CDR1 SQVTM, CDR2 ANQGSEA. Trimming cost V 3 bases and J 4 bases; bases outside gene matches: 4. This CDR3 spans 13 amino acids. The CDR3 spells CSVDPGGGETQYF. As DNA, the CDR3 is TGCAGCGTTGACCCGGGGGGGGGAGAGACCCAGTACTTC.

V and J are TRBV12-3 or TRBV12-4 and TRBJ2-3; TRBD2 aligns across 14 bases. V trimming: 6 bases; J trimming: 4 bases; junction bases outside the gene matches: 9. The CDR3 sequence is 17 residues long. The CDR3 loop is CASRHSMTSGGADTQYF. The CDR3 bases are TGTGCCAGCAGACACTCCATGACTAGCGGGGGGGCAGATACGCAGTATTTT.

The V gene is TRBV5-1, the J gene TRBJ2-5; 7 bases match TRBD2. The CDR3 length is 14 residues. V shed 4 bases, J shed 2 bases, and the junction held 5 bases outside the gene matches. Germline loops: CDR1 SGHRS, CDR2 YFSETQ. Here the CDR3 reads CASSGGREQETQYF. The CDR3 region has the DNA TGCGCCAGCAGCGGCGGGCGGGAGCAAGAGACCCAGTACTTC.

The chain uses TRBV28 and TRBJ1-5, with D tentatively TRBD1 (5 bases). Germline lookup yields CDR1 MDHEN and CDR2 SYDVKM. CDR3 length: 15 amino acids. Trimming left V 5 bases short and J 4 bases short, with 15 bases between. This CDR3 is CASSPLMGENQPQHF. The CDR3 DNA reads TGTGCCAGCAGTCCCCTTATGGGGGAGAATCAGCCCCAGCATTTT.

V is TRBV4-2 and J is TRBJ2-1; the D is unclear. The CDR3 totals 14 residues. Germline assignment: CDR1 LGHNA and CDR2 YNFKEQ. Trimming stripped 1 base from V and 5 bases from J, with 9 bases between. In DNA form, the CDR3 reads TGTGCCAGCAGCCAAGTAGGGCTCAACAATGAGCAGTTCTTC. It is translated as CASSQVGLNNEQFF.

The rearrangement uses TRBV20-1 and TRBJ2-3; TRBD1 matches 9 bases. This CDR3 region has 15 residues. V dropped 5 bases and J dropped 3; count of bases not matched to a gene: 9. Germline-derived CDR1 and CDR2 are DFQATT and SNEGSKA (reference sequence). CDR3 amino acids: CSASDRDRETDTQYF. The DNA for the CDR3 is TGCAGTGCTTCAGACAGGGACAGGGAGACAGATACGCAGTATTTT.

The chain employs TRBV11-2 and TRBJ2-3; 8 bases agree with TRBD2. J was trimmed by 3 bases and V by 5 bases; bases with no gene match: 13. Germline V CDR1 and CDR2: SGHAT, FQNNGV. This CDR3 has 17 amino acids. This CDR3 reads CASSLSWAGGRTDTQYF. CDR3 DNA: TGTGCCAGCAGCCTATCATGGGCGGGGGGAAGGACAGATACGCAGTATTTT. The full variable domain, completed using reference TRBV11-2 and TRBJ2-3, is EAGVAQSPRYKIIEKRQSVAFWCNPISGHATLYWYQQILGQGPKLLIQFQNNGVVDDSQLPKDRFSAERLKGVDSTLKIQPAKLEDSAVYLCASSLSWAGGRTDTQYFGPGTRLTVL.

In this sample, this clonotype turned up a few times. The chain combines TRBV20-1 with TRBJ2-3, with D possibly being TRBD2 (7 bases). There are 14 residues in the CDR3. Germline assignment: CDR1 DFQATT and CDR2 SNEGSKA (reference sequence). Trimming cost V 5 bases and J 3 bases, with 15 bases left between them. CDR3 sequence reads: CSAFTEGGTDTQYF. The CDR3 DNA reads as TGCAGTGCTTTTACAGAGGGGGGGACAGATACGCAGTATTTT.

This clonotype came up a few times. V is TRBV5-1 and J is TRBJ2-7; D is undetermined. V shed 4 bases and J shed 0 bases, with 5 bases lying between them. CDR1 is SGHRS and CDR2 is YFSETQ in the germline V gene. The CDR3 has 12 residues. The CDR3 region is CASSTISYEQYF. DNA for the CDR3: TGCGCCAGCAGCACAATCTCCTACGAGCAGTACTTC.

Comment on this clonotype: It may be a read error: a sequence one base away is much more abundant. The genes are TRBV4-1 and TRBJ2-3; 9 bases align to TRBD2. The junction had 7 bases not matched to a gene; V was cut back by 2 bases and J by 1 base. The V gene's germline CDR1 is MGHRA and CDR2 YSYEKL. The CDR3 is made up of 17 amino acids. As DNA, the CDR3 is TGCGCCAGCAGCCAAAGGTCTAGCGGGGATGGCACAGATACGCAGTATTTT. It encodes CASSQRSSGDGTDTQYF.

The V call is TRBV9, the J call TRBJ2-1, with 10 bases lining up with TRBD2. Germline loops: CDR1 SGDLS, CDR2 YYNGEE. With V trimmed by 0 bases and J by 7 bases, 7 bases remained unmatched. The CDR3 has 16 residues. The CDR3 protein is CASSVGVAGGRNEQFF. Written as DNA, the CDR3 is TGTGCCAGCAGCGTAGGGGTAGCGGGGGGCCGTAATGAGCAGTTCTTC.

This clonotype was picked up a small number of times. This chain links TRBV6-5 with TRBJ2-1, with 8 bases that match TRBD2. J gave up 5 bases and V 6 bases, and 9 bases lay outside the gene matches. In germline, CDR1 is MNHEY, CDR2 SVGAGI. This CDR3 has 15 residues. The CDR3 DNA reads TGTGCCAGCAGGGAGCGGGGGTTTGAGGACAATGAGCAGTTCTTC. Translating gives CASRERGFEDNEQFF.

The rearrangement links TRBV29-1 to TRBJ1-2, with D uncertain. Looked up from germline, CDR1 is SQVTM and CDR2 is ANQGSEA. This CDR3 contains 14 residues. Deletions cut 3 bases from V and 2 bases from J, with 13 bases between. The CDR3 DNA is TGCAGCGTTGAGCCGGACGGACCAAACTATGGCTACACCTTC. Protein: CSVEPDGPNYGYTF.

This clonotype occurred a few times. V gene TRBV4-1 combines with J gene TRBJ1-1, with D maybe TRBD1 (6 bases). Trimming stripped 4 bases from V and 2 bases from J, with 20 bases between. Germline lookup yields CDR1 MGHRA and CDR2 YSYEKL. The CDR3 contains 17 residues. The chain's CDR3 is CASSRLPQGLENTEAFF. In nucleotides, the CDR3 is TGCGCCAGCAGCCGCCTACCACAGGGACTGGAAAACACTGAAGCTTTCTTT.

The V gene is TRBV7-2, the J gene TRBJ2-5; 14 bases match TRBD2. The CDR3 loop spans 16 amino acids. J was trimmed by 3 bases and V by 5 bases; bases with no gene match: 5. Germline V gene lookup returns CDR1 SGHTA and CDR2 FQGNSA. The CDR3 reads CASSPRLAGGEETQYF. CDR3 in DNA: TGTGCCAGCAGCCCCAGACTAGCGGGGGGGGAAGAGACCCAGTACTTC.

The chain couples TRBV5-1 to TRBJ2-4; D is perhaps TRBD1 (7 bases). The end of the DNA is better explained by TRBJ2-7, so the J call may be wrong. Germline V gene sequence: CDR1 SGHRS, CDR2 YFSETQ. The CDR3 is made up of 16 amino acids. CDR3 in DNA: TGCGCCAGCAGCTTGGAGGGCGGGACAGTTGACTACGAGCAGTACTTC. This sequence encodes CASSLEGGTVDYEQYF.

J is TRBJ2-3 and V is TRBV29-1; a possible D gene is TRBD2 (5 bases). This CDR3 region has 14 residues. Germline V CDR1 and CDR2: SQVTM, ANQGSEA. V lost 4 bases and J lost 1, with 12 bases in between. The CDR3 reads CSVGERVGTDTQYF. CDR3 nucleotides: TGCAGCGTTGGGGAGCGAGTTGGCACAGATACGCAGTATTTT.

As for this clonotype: One base away lies a much larger clone, so this may be a sequencing read error. This chain connects TRBV5-1 to TRBJ2-5; D might be TRBD1 (6 bases). Looked up from germline, CDR1 is SGHRS and CDR2 is YFSETQ. The CDR3 extends over 16 amino acids. Here the CDR3 DNA reads TGCGCCGGCAGCTCAACGGGCACAGGGACCCAAGAGACCCAGTACTTC. Its protein is CAGSSTGTGTQETQYF.

Of note for this clonotype: The junction does not match germline at one end; this may be a read error. J is TRBJ2-5 and V is TRBV11-1; D not resolved. CDR1 SGHAT and CDR2 FQDESV come from the germline V gene (reference sequence). This CDR3 spans 16 amino acids. The CDR3 sequence: CASSPPHGPSQATQYF. The CDR3 DNA is TGTGCCAGCAGCCCCCCTCATGGACCGAGCCAAGCGACCCAGTACTTC.

This clonotype was seen a few times. J is TRBJ1-2 and V is TRBV4-1, with 10 bases matching TRBD1. Trimming removed 3 bases from V and 1 base from J; junction bases left unmatched: 2. The CDR3 is 15 amino acids. Germline CDR1 MGHRA, CDR2 YSYEKL. DNA of the CDR3: TGCGCCAGCAGCCACGGACAGGGGGTTAACTATGGCTACACCTTC. It translates to CASSHGQGVNYGYTF.